The present TCR beta chain was sequenced within a study of T cell changes during pregnancy in multiple sclerosis. This clone is a singleton in its sample. Only in-frame clones appear in the TCRdb table, and some are missing; sequencing was by immunoSEQ multiplex PCR. The sample contains about 31,000 clones, 90% of which appear only once. Germline CDR1 and CDR2: SGHNT and YENEEA. J lost 3 bases, V lost 5 bases, and 9 bases had no gene match. The CDR3 runs 18 residues. Here the sequenced sample was CD8+ T cells from peripheral blood mononuclear cells, taken in the second trimester of pregnancy. The chain uses TRBV11-3 and TRBJ2-1; 14 nucleotides match TRBD2. The TCR comes from a female donor with multiple sclerosis, enrolled in a pregnancy study. CDR3 sequence: CASSPRTSGRTNYNEQFF. CDR3 DNA: TGTGCCAGCAGCCCAAGGACTAGCGGGAGGACGAACTACAATGAGCAGTTCTTC.